This TCR beta chain was captured by sequencing in a study of blood T cells in healthy people across ages. Findings and caveats of the study: Per million T cells, TCR beta diversity dropped roughly linearly as age increased. Naive T cell percentage showed a strong correlation with TCR beta diversity.

V was trimmed by 2 bases and J by 0 bases, leaving 10 bases between them. This CDR3 is 15 amino acids long. The germline gives CDR1 SGHRS, CDR2 YFSETQ. Turning to this clonotype: The antigen is undetermined.

Total RNA was isolated from each sample in quantities of at least 5 micrograms. Using a J-beta primer mix together with a sample-barcoded 5' primer, a second PCR was run for roughly 7 to 11 cycles. Every cDNA was tagged by a template-switch adaptor with 12 random nucleotides. TCRdb processed the 5' RACE reads anew with MiXCR; each CDR3 protein has one entry. The sample lists 600,000 to 1,000,000 distinct CDR3 sequences; roughly 64% were seen once. V and J are TRBV5-1 and TRBJ2-3; maybe TRBD2 (5 bases). The specimen sequenced was blood. The TCR was taken from a young man in good health. This CDR3 reads CASSFGVGSTDTQYF. The CDR3 nucleotides are TGCGCCAGCAGCTTCGGGGTTGGGAGCACAGATACGCAGTATTTT.